This entry features one T cell receptor beta chain sequence. Only a few counts were recorded for this clonotype. The antigen this receptor binds is unknown. Per-nucleotide qualities are absent, and no much larger clonotype sits a single base away. The sample was run on an Illumina NovaSeq 6000. Synthesis of TCR cDNA relied on 5'RACE template switching, a step that introduced a universal primer site along with unique molecular identifiers. Priming for cDNA synthesis came from both the TCR alpha and TCR beta constant segments. Library amplification used two PCR steps, and the second PCR step added sample barcodes and sequencing adapters. Libraries were sequenced on Illumina HiSeq 2500 (2x100 bp) or NovaSeq (2x150 bp). The study's processing was this. Demultiplexing of reads and collapsing into UMI consensus sequences were performed with MIGEC, and V(D)J alignment was carried out with MiXCR. Using edgeR on replicate PBMC samples, clonotypes were called vaccine-responding if FDR was below 0.01 and the log2 fold change was above 5 up to day 15. Each bulk clonotype was labeled CD4 or CD8 based on which sequenced repertoire, CD4 or CD8, contained the clonotype at higher abundance. TCRdb reprocessing: public reads trimmed at Q25 with fastp, clones called with MiXCR, in-frame beta chains kept. Merged by CDR3 protein, the rows form single entries marked with the most common genes and DNA. None of the V and J calls come from the authors' own analysis; TCRdb made them. In this sample the table shows nearly 300,000 distinct CDR3 sequences, around 8.6% of which occur a single time. About 3% of the sample is held by the ten biggest clonotypes.

This entry comes from a study of T cells after yellow fever vaccination (dated by TCRdb to the late 2010s). The study in broad terms: The SMART-Seq v4 Ultra Low Input RNA kit was used to prepare libraries from fractions with low cell numbers. Bulk TCR alpha and beta repertoires were sequenced longitudinally to track T-cell clones before and after primary and booster YFV17D yellow fever vaccination. Two healthy male donors, one aged 18 to 30 and one aged 30 to 39 years, were included in the cohort. Blood samples were taken at several timepoints before and after primary and secondary immunization, and bulk PBMC replicates and cell subsets were isolated. Overall study results and their limits: After the booster, most of the clones that had expanded following primary vaccination were detected again (roughly 97% of CD4 and roughly 90% of CD8), which suggests that memory was broadly maintained. A small fraction of clonotypes showed up in both the CD4 and CD8 compartments, probably as a result of convergent recombination. FACS-sorted repertoires could contain abundant contaminating clonotypes from the bulk population, so computational filtering was required. Because only two donors were included in the study, the extent to which the findings can be generalized is limited. Compared with the primary T-cell response, the secondary T-cell response was weaker but faster, peaking on day 5 rather than day 15.

The sample's treatment or condition label, decoded: live attenuated yellow fever vaccine strain. PBMCs were isolated from peripheral blood using a standard Ficoll-Paque protocol. Dynabeads CD4 and CD8 positive selection kits were used to isolate the CD4 and CD8 T-cell fractions. TriZol was used to extract RNA from bulk PBMCs, CD4 and CD8 fractions, and dextramer-positive and dextramer-negative fractions. This sample comprised CD4+ T cells sorted from PBMCs, obtained 5 days after the yellow fever booster vaccination. This sequence was found in a man younger than 35 who received the YFV17D yellow fever vaccine.

Read as DNA, the sequence is TGTGCCAGCAGTTTTCAGGGGGCCAGCAATCAGCCCCAGCATTTT. The translation is CASSFQGASNQPQHF. Recombination connected TRBV12-3 or TRBV12-4 to TRBJ1-5; the central 8 bases match TRBD1. The CDR3 numbers 15 residues from cysteine through phenylalanine. Only the CDR3 portion is preserved as DNA: 45 bases, with reading frame beginning at the first base. Trimming accounts for 3 bases at V and 1 base at J, while the number of junction bases matched to no gene is 2.